The 25 T cell receptor beta chains below all came from one sample that was sequenced in a study of blood T cell repertoires in COVID-19. Sequencing was performed with immunoSEQ multiplex PCR; in TCRdb, only in-frame clones are kept and a portion is missing. The table has 75,000 to 95,000 clones, 88% seen once. Sequenced input: peripheral blood. These receptors all stem from a human donor in a cohort sampled during active COVID-19.

This chain uses TRBV5-1 with TRBJ2-1; D is possibly TRBD2 (6 bases). Germline CDR1 is SGHRS and CDR2 is YFSETQ. The germline V and J ends were trimmed by 7 bases and 5 bases, with 16 bases remaining between them. This CDR3 has 14 residues. The CDR3, as DNA: TGCGCCAGCTCCTTTCTAGCGAGAAACAATGAGCAGTTCTTC. Its protein is CASSFLARNNEQFF.

The chain recombines TRBV27 with TRBJ2-4, with D hard to call. From germline, CDR1 is MNHEY and CDR2 SMNVEV (reference sequence). The CDR3 is 16 amino acids. V dropped 4 bases and J dropped 1 base, with 14 bases sitting between them. The CDR3 bases are TGTGCCAGCAGTTCCTCAGGCCCCCGGGCCAAAAACATTCAGTACTTC. It encodes CASSSSGPRAKNIQYF.

This chain connects TRBV28 to TRBJ1-4; TRBD1 is a possible D gene (6 bases). Germline V gene lookup returns CDR1 MDHEN and CDR2 SYDVKM. This CDR3 contains 14 residues. Deletions cut 6 bases from V and 7 bases from J, with 15 bases between. The CDR3 region is CASRGQGSSEKLFF. For the CDR3, the DNA is TGTGCCAGCAGAGGCCAGGGGAGTTCTGAAAAACTGTTTTTT. The full variable domain, completed using reference TRBV28 and TRBJ1-4, is DVKVTQSSRYLVKRTGEKVFLECVQDMDHENMFWYRQDPGLGLRLIYFSYDVKMKEKGDIPEGYSVSREKKERFSLILESASTNQTSMYLCASRGQGSSEKLFFGSGTQLSVL.

The chain joins TRBV23-1 to TRBJ1-2; D might be TRBD1 (5 bases). TRBV23-1 is an ORF; its function is uncertain. Deletions cut 5 bases from V and 4 bases from J, with 14 bases between. The CDR3 spans 14 residues. DNA of the CDR3: TGCGCCAGCAGTTGGACAAGCAAGGCCTATGGCTACACCTTC. It is translated as CASSWTSKAYGYTF.

The CDR3 region is CASSVAGQYYEQYF. CDR3 sequence (DNA): TGTGCCAGCAGCGTAGCGGGACAGTACTACGAGCAGTACTTC. The gene calls are TRBV9 and TRBJ2-7, with 7 bases fitting TRBD1. From germline, CDR1 is SGDLS and CDR2 YYNGEE. The CDR3 is 14 residues long. V was pared by 0 bases and J by 3 bases, with 3 bases of the junction left unmatched.

The J gene is TRBJ2-7, the V gene TRBV5-1; D is ambiguous. V was cut by 3 bases and J by 3 bases, with 4 bases left in between. The CDR3 loop spans 11 amino acids. CDR1 SGHRS and CDR2 YFSETQ come from the germline V gene. The CDR3 DNA reads as TGCGCCAGCAGCTACAACTACGAGCAGTACTTC. Translating it yields CASSYNYEQYF.

This sequence joins TRBV19 and TRBJ2-3; 12 positions match TRBD2. V lost 5 bases and J lost 0; bases outside the gene matches: 6. Looked up from germline, CDR1 is LNHDA and CDR2 is SQIVND (reference sequence). CDR3 length: 17 residues. The CDR3 DNA reads TGTGCCAGTAGTTCCCGGACTAGCGGGGTTAGCACAGATACGCAGTATTTT. Its protein is CASSSRTSGVSTDTQYF.

The genes are TRBV9 and TRBJ2-7; 9 bases match TRBD2. Germline CDR1 and CDR2: SGDLS and YYNGEE. V lost 2 bases to trimming and J lost 0 bases; unmatched junction nucleotides: 3. The CDR3 covers 15 residues. Here the CDR3 DNA reads TGTGCCAGCAGCGTTCTAGCGGGAACCTCCTACGAGCAGTACTTC. Amino acids: CASSVLAGTSYEQYF.

The chain uses TRBV9 and TRBJ2-2; 7 nucleotides line up with TRBD1. This CDR3 spans 16 amino acids. Per germline, CDR1 SGDLS and CDR2 YYNGEE. V was clipped by 0 bases and J by 4 bases; unmatched bases: 6. For the CDR3, the DNA is TGTGCCAGCAGCGTAGGACGGACAGGAGGCACCGGGGAGCTGTTTTTT. As protein: CASSVGRTGGTGELFF.

In this sample, this clone turned up once. The chain joins TRBV2 to TRBJ2-5; D is unresolved. This CDR3 has 13 amino acids. Germline CDR1 reads SNHLY; CDR2 reads FYNNEI. V lost 1 base to trimming and J lost 1 base, with 4 bases between them. DNA of the CDR3: TGTGCCAGCAGTGAAGACTCCCAAGAGACCCAGTACTTC. Protein product: CASSEDSQETQYF.

The chain combines TRBV9 with TRBJ2-1; 8 bases are shared with TRBD2. After removal of 2 bases from V and 8 bases from J, the junction contained 12 bases not matched to a gene. Per germline, CDR1 SGDLS and CDR2 YYNGEE. The CDR3 has 16 amino acids. The CDR3: CASSVRFGGADYEQFF. DNA for the CDR3: TGTGCCAGCAGCGTCCGGTTCGGGGGGGCCGACTATGAGCAGTTCTTC.

This sequence joins TRBV28 and TRBJ1-1; a possible D gene is TRBD1 (5 bases). In germline, CDR1 is MDHEN, CDR2 SYDVKM. The CDR3 runs to 16 residues. The V end lost 2 bases, the J end lost 1 base, and 14 bases lay between the germline ends. This CDR3 reads CASSLTPGHGNTEAFF. CDR3 bases: TGTGCCAGCAGTTTAACCCCCGGACACGGGAACACTGAAGCTTTCTTT. The variable domain in full, completed from reference TRBV28 and TRBJ1-1, reads DVKVTQSSRYLVKRTGEKVFLECVQDMDHENMFWYRQDPGLGLRLIYFSYDVKMKEKGDIPEGYSVSREKKERFSLILESASTNQTSMYLCASSLTPGHGNTEAFFGQGTRLTVV.

DNA for the CDR3: TGTGCCAGCAGCCAACGGAGGGCTGGAAACACCATATATTTT. Protein: CASSQRRAGNTIYF. The gene calls are TRBV3-1 (or the pseudogene TRBV3-2) and TRBJ1-3, with D unclear. Germline lookup yields CDR1 LGHDT and CDR2 YNNKEL (reference sequence). The V end was cut by 2 bases, the J end by 2 bases, with 7 bases between. The CDR3 totals 14 residues.

The chain is built from TRBV6-2 or TRBV6-3 and TRBJ2-1; TRBD2 aligns across 12 bases. With 6 bases clipped from V and 8 bases from J, the junction kept 11 bases outside the gene matches. CDR1 is MNHEY, CDR2 SVGEGT, per germline. There are 16 residues in the CDR3. The CDR3 DNA follows: TGTGCCAGCAGCTCCTCCACTAGCGGGGGGTCTGATGAGCAGTTCTTC. Residues: CASSSSTSGGSDEQFF.

The gene calls are TRBV11-2 and TRBJ1-6; D might be TRBD1 (5 bases). Trimming left V 5 bases short and J 1 base short, with 15 bases between. The CDR3 length is 17 residues. Germline loops: CDR1 SGHAT, CDR2 FQNNGV. The CDR3 nucleotides read TGTGCCAGCAGCGTAGGGCCTGGGGGGTCCTATAATTCACCCCTCCACTTT. It translates to CASSVGPGGSYNSPLHF.

The V call is TRBV12-3 or TRBV12-4, the J call TRBJ2-7, with D unresolved. This CDR3 is built from 13 residues. Trimming stripped 3 bases from V and 2 bases from J, with 8 bases between. CDR3 protein: CASSLGSTYEQYF. CDR3 nucleotide sequence: TGTGCCAGCAGTTTGGGCAGTACCTACGAGCAGTACTTC.

This chain uses TRBV7-8 with TRBJ2-7, with TRBD1 matching 11 bases. CDR3 size: 18 residues. Trimming cost V 5 bases and J 0 bases; bases outside gene matches: 12. Germline V lookup: CDR1 SGHVS, CDR2 FQNEAQ. In nucleotides, the CDR3 is TGTGCCAGCAGCCCCACGGACAGGGGGCATTCCAGCTCCTACGAGCAGTACTTC. It specifies CASSPTDRGHSSSYEQYF.

The chain uses TRBV6-1 and TRBJ1-1, with D unclear. V shed 3 bases and J shed 3 bases, with 5 bases lying between them. Germline loops: CDR1 MNHNS, CDR2 SASEGT. The CDR3 sequence is 12 residues long. The CDR3 DNA is TGTGCCAGCAGTGATCCGTACACTGAAGCTTTCTTT. Encoded protein: CASSDPYTEAFF.

A remark on this clone: The same CDR3 can be traced to other DNA sequences in this sample. The CDR3 here is CASSLQGMNTEAFF. The CDR3 region has the DNA TGTGCCAGCAGCCTACAGGGAATGAACACTGAAGCTTTCTTT. The chain is built from TRBV7-2 and TRBJ1-1; a weak D match, TRBD1 (6 bases). This CDR3 comprises 14 residues. Germline V gene data show CDR1 as SGHTA and CDR2 as FQGNSA. Between the trimmed V and J ends, which lost 5 bases and 0 bases, there was a span of 10 bases.

This clone appeared once. The CDR3 DNA follows: TGTGCCAGCAGCCCCTACAGGGGTGAGGGGGAGACCCAGTACTTC. Encoded protein: CASSPYRGEGETQYF. The rearrangement links TRBV11-1 to TRBJ2-5; 7 positions agree with TRBD1. Germline loops: CDR1 SGHAT, CDR2 FQDESV (reference sequence). The CDR3 loop spans 15 amino acids. J lost 5 bases, V lost 5 bases, and 11 bases had no gene match.

The rearrangement uses TRBV5-1 and TRBJ2-7; 8 positions match TRBD1. Germline loops: CDR1 SGHRS, CDR2 YFSETQ. The CDR3 is made up of 13 amino acids. V was clipped by 4 bases and J by 3 bases; unmatched bases: 3. This CDR3 reads CASSRGQDYEQYF. CDR3 sequence (DNA): TGCGCCAGCAGCCGGGGACAGGACTACGAGCAGTACTTC. Together with reference TRBV5-1 and TRBJ2-7, the CDR3 gives the full variable domain: KAGVTQTPRYLIKTRGQQVTLSCSPISGHRSVSWYQQTPGQGLQFLFEYFSETQRNKGNFPGRFSGRQFSNSRSEMNVSTLELGDSALYLCASSRGQDYEQYFGPGTRLTVT.

This sequence joins TRBV3-1 (or the pseudogene TRBV3-2) and TRBJ2-1, with TRBD2 matching over 13 bases. The J segment lost 8 bases and the V segment lost 5 bases, leaving 6 bases of the junction unmatched. CDR3 length: 15 amino acids. Germline CDR1 is LGHDT and CDR2 is YNNKEL (reference sequence). In DNA form, the CDR3 reads TGTGCCAGCAGCTCTAAGGGACTAGCGGGATATGAGCAGTTCTTC. Amino acids: CASSSKGLAGYEQFF.

The chain employs TRBV7-9 and TRBJ1-6; D is possibly TRBD1 (5 bases). The length of the CDR3 is 15 residues. Looked up from germline, CDR1 is SEHNR and CDR2 is FQNEAQ (reference sequence). Trimming pared 6 bases from V and 5 bases from J, leaving 14 bases between. The CDR3 DNA follows: TGTGCCAGCAGGTATAGGGGTGGCGATAATTCACCCCTCCACTTT. This gives the protein CASRYRGGDNSPLHF.

This clone was recorded once. The rearrangement joins TRBV6-1 to TRBJ2-7, with D hard to call. The V and J ends lost 0 bases and 6 bases respectively, with 9 bases between them. This CDR3 comprises 13 residues. From germline, CDR1 is MNHNS and CDR2 SASEGT. The CDR3 is CASSEATLGEQYF. The CDR3 region has the DNA TGTGCCAGCAGTGAAGCCACTCTTGGCGAGCAGTACTTC.

In this sample, this clone turned up once. The rearrangement links TRBV6-5 to TRBJ2-5; D is perhaps TRBD1 (6 bases). Between the trimmed V and J ends, which lost 2 bases and 5 bases, there was a span of 9 bases. The CDR3 loop spans 13 amino acids. Germline V gene lookup returns CDR1 MNHEY and CDR2 SVGAGI. The CDR3 nucleotides read TGTGCCAGCAGTTACGGACAGTCGGAGACCCAGTACTTC. This encodes CASSYGQSETQYF.